This record looks at one TCR beta chain sequence and its context. Its antigen is not identified. The PCR had 60 Vbeta and 13 Jbeta primers. Data came from immunoSEQ multiplex PCR; TCRdb stores just in-frame clones and leaves some out. The sample yields 74,000 or so clones, of which the top ten take up 1.3% to 1.5%. The data derive from a study of cytomegalovirus exposure and HLA in healthy donors. Findings of the study overall: In a later analysis, HLA-C alleles had the fewest associated TCRs, DRB1 alleles the most. Earlier analysis looked at TCR beta V segments, and most were productive about 90% or about 30% of the time. Later on, a genetic analysis was performed. It linked a missense variant in DCLRE1C with V- and J-gene trimming of TCR beta. Most subjects' HLA-A and HLA-B alleles were reportedly predicted from TCR beta sequences.

Sequenced sample: PBMCs. This clonotype was obtained from a woman between 55 and 75 years old in good health and CMV-seronegative.

The CDR3 nucleotides read TGTGCCAGCAGCCTCCTGGGGCCCGGGCAGGGAGAGACCCAGTACTTC. This translates into CASSLLGPGQGETQYF. This sequence joins TRBV7-3 and TRBJ2-5; possibly TRBD1 for D (5 bases). Deletions cut 5 bases from V and 4 bases from J, with 20 bases between. The CDR3 loop spans 16 amino acids. CDR1 and CDR2 from the germline V gene are SGHTA and FQGTGA.